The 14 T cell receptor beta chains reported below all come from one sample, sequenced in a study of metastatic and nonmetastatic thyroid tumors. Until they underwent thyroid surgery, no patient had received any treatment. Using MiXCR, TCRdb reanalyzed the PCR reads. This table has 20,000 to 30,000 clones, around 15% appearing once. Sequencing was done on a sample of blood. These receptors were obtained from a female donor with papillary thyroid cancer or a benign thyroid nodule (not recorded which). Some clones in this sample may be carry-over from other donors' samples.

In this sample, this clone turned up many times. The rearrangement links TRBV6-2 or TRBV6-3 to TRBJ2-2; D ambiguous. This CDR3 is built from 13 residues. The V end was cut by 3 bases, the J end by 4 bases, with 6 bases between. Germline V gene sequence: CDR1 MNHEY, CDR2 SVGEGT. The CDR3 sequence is CASSYDTTGELFF. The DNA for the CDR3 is TGTGCCAGCAGTTATGACACCACCGGGGAGCTGTTTTTT.

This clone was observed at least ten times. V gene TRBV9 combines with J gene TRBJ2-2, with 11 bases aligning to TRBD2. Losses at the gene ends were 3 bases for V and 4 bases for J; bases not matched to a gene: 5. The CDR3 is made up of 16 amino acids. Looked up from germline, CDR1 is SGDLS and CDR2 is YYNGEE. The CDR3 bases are TGTGCCAGCAGCGCCGGGACTAGCGGTTCCACCGGGGAGCTGTTTTTT. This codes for CASSAGTSGSTGELFF. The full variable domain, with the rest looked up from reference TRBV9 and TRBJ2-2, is DSGVTQTPKHLITATGQRVTLRCSPRSGDLSVYWYQQSLDQGLQFLIQYYNGEERAKGNILERFSAQQFPDLHSELNLSSLELGDSALYFCASSAGTSGSTGELFFGEGSRLTVL.

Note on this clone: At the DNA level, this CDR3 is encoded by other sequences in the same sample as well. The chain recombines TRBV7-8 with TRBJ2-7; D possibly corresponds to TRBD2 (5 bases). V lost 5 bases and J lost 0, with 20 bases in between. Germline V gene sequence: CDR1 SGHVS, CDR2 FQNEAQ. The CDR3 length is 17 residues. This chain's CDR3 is CASSLARARGGSYEQYF. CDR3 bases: TGTGCCAGCAGCCTTGCCCGGGCCCGAGGAGGCTCCTACGAGCAGTACTTC. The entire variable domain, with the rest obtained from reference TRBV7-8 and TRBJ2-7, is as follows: GAGVSQSPRYKVAKRGQDVALRCDPISGHVSLFWYQQALGQGPEFLTYFQNEAQLDKSGLPSDRFFAERPEGSVSTLKIQRTQQEDSAVYLCASSLARARGGSYEQYFGPGTRLTVT.

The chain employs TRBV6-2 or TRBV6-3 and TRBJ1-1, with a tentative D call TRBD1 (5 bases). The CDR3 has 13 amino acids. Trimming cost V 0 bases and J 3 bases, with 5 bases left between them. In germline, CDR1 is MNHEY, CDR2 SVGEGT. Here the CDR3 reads CASSYSRDTEAFF. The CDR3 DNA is TGTGCCAGCAGTTACTCCAGGGACACTGAAGCTTTCTTT.

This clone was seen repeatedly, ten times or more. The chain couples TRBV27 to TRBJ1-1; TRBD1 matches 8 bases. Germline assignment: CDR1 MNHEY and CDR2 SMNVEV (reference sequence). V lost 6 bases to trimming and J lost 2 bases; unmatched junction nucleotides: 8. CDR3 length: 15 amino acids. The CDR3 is CASRKTDRANTEAFF. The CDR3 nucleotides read TGTGCCAGCAGAAAAACGGACAGGGCTAACACTGAAGCTTTCTTT.

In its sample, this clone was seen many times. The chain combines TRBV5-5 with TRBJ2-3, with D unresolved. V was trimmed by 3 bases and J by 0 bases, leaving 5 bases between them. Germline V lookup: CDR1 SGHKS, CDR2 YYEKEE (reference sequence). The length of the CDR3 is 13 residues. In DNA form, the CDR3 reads TGTGCCAGCAGCTCACCGAGCACAGATACGCAGTATTTT. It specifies CASSSPSTDTQYF.

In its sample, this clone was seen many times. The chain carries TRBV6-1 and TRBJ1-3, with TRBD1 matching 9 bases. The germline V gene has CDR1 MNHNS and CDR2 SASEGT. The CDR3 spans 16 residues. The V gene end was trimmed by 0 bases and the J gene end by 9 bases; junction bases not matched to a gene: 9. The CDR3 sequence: CASSEAPDRGGGTIYF. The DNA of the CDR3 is TGTGCCAGCAGTGAAGCTCCTGACAGGGGGGGGGGCACCATATATTTT.

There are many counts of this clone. CDR3 coding DNA: TGCAGTGCTAGAGGAGCACTAGGGAGGTACGAGCAGTACTTC. Translating gives CSARGALGRYEQYF. V is TRBV20-1 and J is TRBJ2-7, with D maybe TRBD2 (6 bases). Germline assignment: CDR1 DFQATT and CDR2 SNEGSKA (reference sequence). The V and J ends lost 1 base and 4 bases respectively, with 14 bases between them. CDR3 length: 14 amino acids.

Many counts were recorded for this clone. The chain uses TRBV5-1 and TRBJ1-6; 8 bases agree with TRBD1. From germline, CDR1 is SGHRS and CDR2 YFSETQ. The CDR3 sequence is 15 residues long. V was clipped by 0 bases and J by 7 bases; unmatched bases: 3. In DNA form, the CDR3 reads TGCGCCAGCAGCTTGGGCAGGACAGGGAATTCACCCCTCCACTTT. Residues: CASSLGRTGNSPLHF.

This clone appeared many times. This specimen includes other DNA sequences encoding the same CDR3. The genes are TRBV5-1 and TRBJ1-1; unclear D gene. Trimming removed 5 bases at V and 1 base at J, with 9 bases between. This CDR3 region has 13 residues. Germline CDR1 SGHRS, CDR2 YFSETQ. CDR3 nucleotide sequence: TGCGCCAGCAGGAAGGACCCGAACACTGAAGCTTTCTTT. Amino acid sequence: CASRKDPNTEAFF.

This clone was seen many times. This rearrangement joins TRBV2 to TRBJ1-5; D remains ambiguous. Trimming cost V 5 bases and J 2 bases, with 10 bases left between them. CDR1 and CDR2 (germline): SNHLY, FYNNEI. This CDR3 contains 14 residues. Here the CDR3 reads CASSSDRGNQPQHF. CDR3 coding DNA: TGTGCCAGCAGTTCGGACCGGGGCAATCAGCCCCAGCATTTT.

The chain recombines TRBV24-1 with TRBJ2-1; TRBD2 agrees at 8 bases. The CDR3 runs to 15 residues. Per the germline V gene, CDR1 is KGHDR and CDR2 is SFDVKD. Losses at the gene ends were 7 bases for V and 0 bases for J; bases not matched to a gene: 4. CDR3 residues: CATSHSGSSYNEQFF. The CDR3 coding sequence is TGTGCCACCAGCCACAGCGGGAGCTCCTACAATGAGCAGTTCTTC.

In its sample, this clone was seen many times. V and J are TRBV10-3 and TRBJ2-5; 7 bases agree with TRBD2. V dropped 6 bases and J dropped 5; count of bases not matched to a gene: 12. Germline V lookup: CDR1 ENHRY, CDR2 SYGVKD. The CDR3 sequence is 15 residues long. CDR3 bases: TGTGCCATCAGACGGGACTACCCAAATGACGAGACCCAGTACTTC. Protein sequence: CAIRRDYPNDETQYF.

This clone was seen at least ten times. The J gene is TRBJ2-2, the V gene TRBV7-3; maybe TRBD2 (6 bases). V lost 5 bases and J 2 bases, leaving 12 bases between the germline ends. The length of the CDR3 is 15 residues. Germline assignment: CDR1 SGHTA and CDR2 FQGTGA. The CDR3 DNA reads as TGTGCCAGCAGCCCAATGGGACTTAACACCGGGGAGCTGTTTTTT. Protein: CASSPMGLNTGELFF.